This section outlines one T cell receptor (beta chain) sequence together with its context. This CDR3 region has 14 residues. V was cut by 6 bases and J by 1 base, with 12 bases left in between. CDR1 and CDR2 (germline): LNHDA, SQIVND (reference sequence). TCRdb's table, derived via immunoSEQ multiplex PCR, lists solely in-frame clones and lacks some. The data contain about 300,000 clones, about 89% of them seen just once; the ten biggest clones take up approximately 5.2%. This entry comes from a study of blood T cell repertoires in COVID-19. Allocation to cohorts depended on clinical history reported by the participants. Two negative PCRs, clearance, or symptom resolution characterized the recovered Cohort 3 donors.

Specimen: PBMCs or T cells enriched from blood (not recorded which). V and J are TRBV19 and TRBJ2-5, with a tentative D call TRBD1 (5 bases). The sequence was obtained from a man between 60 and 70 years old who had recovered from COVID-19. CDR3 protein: CASSLTRVQETQYF. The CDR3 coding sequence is TGTGCCAGTAGCTTGACCAGGGTCCAAGAGACCCAGTACTTC. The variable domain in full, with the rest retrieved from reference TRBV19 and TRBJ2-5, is DGGITQSPKYLFRKEGQNVTLSCEQNLNHDAMYWYRQDPGQGLRLIYYSQIVNDFQKGDIAEGYSVSREKKESFPLTVTSAQKNPTAFYLCASSLTRVQETQYFGPGTRLLVL.